This is a list of T cell receptor beta chains from one sample in a study of blood T cell repertoires in COVID-19. The table came from immunoSEQ multiplex PCR; TCRdb's copy has only in-frame clones and leaves some out. Of some 300,000 clones listed, around 91% are singletons. Sequencing was performed on PBMCs or T cells enriched from blood (not recorded which). Receptors were obtained from a woman aged 40 to 50 who had recovered from COVID-19. Each CDR3 is given with its conserved first and last residue. Fields, in order: CDR3 length, D gene, J gene, V gene, clone size, CDR3 DNA, CDR3 protein. A D gene is named only where the DNA matches it firmly. The size entry is marked missing in some rows and otherwise reads once, few, many or a size class.

16 | TRBD1 | TRBJ2-7 | TRBV28 | . | TGTGCCAGCAGTTCCACAGCGACAGGGGGATTTTACGAGCAGTACTTC | CASSSTATGGFYEQYF
17 | . | TRBJ2-5 | TRBV30 | once | TGTGCCTGGAGTTCTCCCCTCTTATTAGCGGTCCGGAAGACCCAGTACTTC | CAWSSPLLLAVRKTQYF
14 | . | TRBJ2-5 | TRBV11-3 | . | TGTGCCAGCAGATCAAACGTAGGGAGCGAGACCCAGTACTTC | CASRSNVGSETQYF
13 | . | TRBJ1-1 | TRBV28 | . | TGTGCCAGCAGTTTGAAGGGGCACACTGAAGCTTTCTTT | CASSLKGHTEAFF
15 | TRBD1 | TRBJ1-1 | TRBV27 | . | TGTGCCAGCAGTCTCCGGACAGGTGTGCACACTGAAGCTTTCTTT | CASSLRTGVHTEAFF
15 | . | TRBJ2-7 | TRBV19 | . | TGTGCCAGTAGTGCTCCGGCTAGATTAGGCTACGAGCAGTACTTC | CASSAPARLGYEQYF
11 | TRBD1 | TRBJ2-4 | TRBV28 | . | TGTGCCACCACAGGGGAGTTCATTCAGTACTTC | CATTGEFIQYF
16 | TRBD1 | TRBJ1-1 | TRBV30 | . | TGTGCCTGGAGTGCTGGACAGGGCTCATTCTACACTGAAGCTTTCTTT | CAWSAGQGSFYTEAFF
15 | . | TRBJ2-7 | TRBV12-5 | . | TGTGCTAGTGGTTTTTTTCAGGGTGCCCCCTACGAGCAGTACTTC | CASGFFQGAPYEQYF
14 | . | TRBJ2-5 | TRBV18 | . | TGTGCCAGCTCGCCCGGGTCCAACCTGGAGACCCAGTACTTC | CASSPGSNLETQYF
11 | . | TRBJ2-7 | TRBV7-2 | . | TGTGCCAGCAGCCCCGGGTACGAGCAGTACTTC | CASSPGYEQYF
13 | TRBD1 | TRBJ2-7 | TRBV5-4 | . | TGTGCCAGCAGCTCGGGACAGGGCTACGAGCAGTACTTC | CASSSGQGYEQYF
16 | . | TRBJ2-7 | TRBV4-3 | . | TGCGCCAGCAGCCAAGATCTTGTATCGGCGGGCTACGAGCAGTACTTC | CASSQDLVSAGYEQYF
15 | TRBD2 | TRBJ2-3 | TRBV27 | . | TGTGCCAGCAGTGCGGGACTAGTGTTCACAGATACGCAGTATTTT | CASSAGLVFTDTQYF
15 | TRBD1 | TRBJ1-2 | TRBV6-2/TRBV6-3 | . | TGTGCCAGCAGTTACTCGGGGACAGCTAGATATGGCTACACCTTC | CASSYSGTARYGYTF
16 | TRBD2 | TRBJ2-3 | TRBV7-9 | . | TGTGCCAGCAGCTTATTAGCGGGGGGGCCGGGAGATACGCAGTATTTT | CASSLLAGGPGDTQYF
17 | . | TRBJ1-4 | TRBV18 | few | TGTGCCAGCTCACCCGAAATAATACAGGCAACTAATGAAAAACTGTTTTTT | CASSPEIIQATNEKLFF